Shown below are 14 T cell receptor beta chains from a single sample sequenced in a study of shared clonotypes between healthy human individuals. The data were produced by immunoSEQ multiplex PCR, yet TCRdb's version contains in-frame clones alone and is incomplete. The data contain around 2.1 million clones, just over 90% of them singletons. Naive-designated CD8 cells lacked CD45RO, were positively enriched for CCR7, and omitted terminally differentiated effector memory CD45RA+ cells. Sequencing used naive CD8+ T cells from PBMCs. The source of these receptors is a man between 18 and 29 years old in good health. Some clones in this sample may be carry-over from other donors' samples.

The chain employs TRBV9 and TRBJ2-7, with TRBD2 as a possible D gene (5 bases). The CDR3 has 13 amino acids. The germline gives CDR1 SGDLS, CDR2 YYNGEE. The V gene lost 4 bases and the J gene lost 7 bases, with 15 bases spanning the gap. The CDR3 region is CASSPPSREEQYF. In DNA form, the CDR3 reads TGTGCCAGCAGCCCCCCCTCCCGGGAAGAGCAGTACTTC.

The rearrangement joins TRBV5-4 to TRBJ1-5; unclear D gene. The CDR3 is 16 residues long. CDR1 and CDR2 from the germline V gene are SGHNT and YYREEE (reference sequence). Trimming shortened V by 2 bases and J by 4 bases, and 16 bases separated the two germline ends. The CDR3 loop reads CASSFRWPSPNQPQHF. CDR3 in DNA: TGTGCCAGCAGCTTTCGGTGGCCGAGCCCTAATCAGCCCCAGCATTTT.

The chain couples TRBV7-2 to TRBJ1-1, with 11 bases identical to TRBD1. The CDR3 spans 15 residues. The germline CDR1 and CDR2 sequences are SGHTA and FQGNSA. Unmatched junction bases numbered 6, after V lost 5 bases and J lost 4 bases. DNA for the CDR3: TGTGCCAGCAGCGCTGGCGGACAGGGGGCCACTGAAGCTTTCTTT. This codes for CASSAGGQGATEAFF. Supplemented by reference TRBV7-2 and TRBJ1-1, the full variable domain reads GAGVSQSPSNKVTEKGKDVELRCDPISGHTALYWYRQSLGQGLEFLIYFQGNSAPDKSGLPSDRFSAERTGGSVSTLTIQRTQQEDSAVYLCASSAGGQGATEAFFGQGTRLTVV.

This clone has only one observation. The CDR3 DNA follows: TGTGCCAGCAGCTTGGACAGCGGGAGATACCTCACCGGGGAGCTGTTTTTT. This encodes CASSLDSGRYLTGELFF. This chain uses TRBV5-4 with TRBJ2-2, with TRBD2 matching over 8 bases. Germline values: CDR1 SGHNT, CDR2 YYREEE (reference sequence). Trimming cost V 0 bases and J 4 bases; bases outside gene matches: 8. CDR3 length equals 17 residues.

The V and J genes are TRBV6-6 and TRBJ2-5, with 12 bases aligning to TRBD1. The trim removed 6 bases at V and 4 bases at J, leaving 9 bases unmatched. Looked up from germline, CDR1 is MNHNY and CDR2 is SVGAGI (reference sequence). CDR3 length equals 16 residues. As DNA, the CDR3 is TGTGCCAGCAGACCCCTGGGACAGGGGGCCGGAGAGACCCAGTACTTC. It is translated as CASRPLGQGAGETQYF.

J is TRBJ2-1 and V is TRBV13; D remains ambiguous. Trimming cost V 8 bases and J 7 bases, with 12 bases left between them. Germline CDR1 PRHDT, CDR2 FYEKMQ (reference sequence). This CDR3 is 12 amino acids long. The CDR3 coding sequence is TGTGCCAGCGCAGAGAAGAGGAATGAGCAGTTCTTC. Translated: CASAEKRNEQFF.

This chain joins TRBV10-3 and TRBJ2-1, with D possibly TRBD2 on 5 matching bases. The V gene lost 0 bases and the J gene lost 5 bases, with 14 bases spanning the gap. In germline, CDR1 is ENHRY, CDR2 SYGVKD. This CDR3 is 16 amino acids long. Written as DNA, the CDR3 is TGTGCCATCAGTGAGTCTGCTAGCTCAGAGCACAATGAGCAGTTCTTC. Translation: CAISESASSEHNEQFF.

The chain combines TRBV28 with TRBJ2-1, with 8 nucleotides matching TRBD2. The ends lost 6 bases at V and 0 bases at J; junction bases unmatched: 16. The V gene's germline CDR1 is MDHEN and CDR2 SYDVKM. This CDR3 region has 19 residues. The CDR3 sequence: CASRPPGLAPESSYNEQFF. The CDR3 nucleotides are TGTGCCAGCAGGCCCCCCGGACTAGCTCCAGAGAGCTCCTACAATGAGCAGTTCTTC. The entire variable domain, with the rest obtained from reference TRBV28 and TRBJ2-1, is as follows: DVKVTQSSRYLVKRTGEKVFLECVQDMDHENMFWYRQDPGLGLRLIYFSYDVKMKEKGDIPEGYSVSREKKERFSLILESASTNQTSMYLCASRPPGLAPESSYNEQFFGPGTRLTVL.

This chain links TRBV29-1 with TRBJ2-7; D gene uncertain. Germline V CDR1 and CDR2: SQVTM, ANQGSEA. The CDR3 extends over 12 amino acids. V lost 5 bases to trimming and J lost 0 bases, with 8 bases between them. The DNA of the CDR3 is TGCAGCGTTCTGTATTCCTCCTACGAGCAGTACTTC. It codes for CSVLYSSYEQYF.

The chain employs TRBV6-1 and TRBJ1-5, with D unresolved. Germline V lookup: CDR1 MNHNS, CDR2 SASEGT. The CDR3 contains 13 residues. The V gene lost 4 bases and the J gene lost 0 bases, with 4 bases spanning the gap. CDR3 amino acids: CASSVGSNQPQHF. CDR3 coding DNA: TGTGCCAGCAGTGTCGGTAGCAATCAGCCCCAGCATTTT.

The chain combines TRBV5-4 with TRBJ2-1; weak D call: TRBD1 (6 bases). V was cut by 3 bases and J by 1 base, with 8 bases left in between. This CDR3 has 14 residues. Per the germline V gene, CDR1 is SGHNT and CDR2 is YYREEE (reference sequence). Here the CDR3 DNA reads TGTGCCAGCAGCTCGACAGGTTCCTACAATGAGCAGTTCTTC. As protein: CASSSTGSYNEQFF. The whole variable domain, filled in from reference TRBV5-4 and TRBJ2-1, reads ETGVTQSPTHLIKTRGQQVTLRCSSQSGHNTVSWYQQALGQGPQFIFQYYREEENGRGNFPPRFSGLQFPNYSSELNVNALELDDSALYLCASSSTGSYNEQFFGPGTRLTVL.

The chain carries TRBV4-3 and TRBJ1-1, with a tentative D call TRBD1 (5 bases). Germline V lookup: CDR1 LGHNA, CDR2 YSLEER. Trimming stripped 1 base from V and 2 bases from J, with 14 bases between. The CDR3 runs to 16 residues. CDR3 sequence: CASSQGRGRHNTEAFF. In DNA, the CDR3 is TGCGCCAGCAGCCAAGGAAGGGGTCGACATAACACTGAAGCTTTCTTT.

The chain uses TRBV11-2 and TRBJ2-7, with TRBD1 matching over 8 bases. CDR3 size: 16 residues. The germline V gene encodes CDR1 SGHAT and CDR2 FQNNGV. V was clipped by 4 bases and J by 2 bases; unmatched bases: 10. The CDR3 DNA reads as TGTGCCAGCAGCTCTCCTGGACAGGGATTAACCTACGAGCAGTACTTC. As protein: CASSSPGQGLTYEQYF.

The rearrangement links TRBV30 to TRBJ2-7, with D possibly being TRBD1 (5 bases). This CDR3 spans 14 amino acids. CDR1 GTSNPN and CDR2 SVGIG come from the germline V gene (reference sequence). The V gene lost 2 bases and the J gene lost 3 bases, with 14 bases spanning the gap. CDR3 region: CAWSSHRPSYEQYF. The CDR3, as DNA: TGTGCCTGGAGTTCCCACAGGCCAAGCTACGAGCAGTACTTC.